This T cell receptor (beta chain) came from a study of blood T cell repertoires in COVID-19. Study summary: Acute and convalescent COVID-19 samples came from the United States, Italy and Spain. From T cells, B-cell-depleted T cells, or PBMCs came the material, which was cDNA or gDNA.

Here immunoSEQ multiplex PCR was the method, and the copy in TCRdb shows in-frame clones only, minus some. Found here are fewer than 250,000 clones, 84% of them singletons; the top ten hold roughly 6.2%. Participants were aged about 18 to 100 years from about 25 US areas. Cohort 3 donors were reported recovered after two negative PCRs, clearance, or symptom resolution. CDR3 length: 17 residues. Losses at the gene ends were 3 bases for V and 4 bases for J; bases not matched to a gene: 14. Germline CDR1 reads SGDLS; CDR2 reads YYNGEE. V gene TRBV9 combines with J gene TRBJ1-2, with 8 bases fitting TRBD1. The sample was PBMCs or T cells enriched from blood (not recorded which). This receptor was taken from a woman in her thirties or forties who had recovered from COVID-19. The DNA of the CDR3 is TGTGCCAGCAGCGCCGACTTCCAGGGGGCTCTTGGCTATGGCTACACCTTC. Amino acids: CASSADFQGALGYGYTF.